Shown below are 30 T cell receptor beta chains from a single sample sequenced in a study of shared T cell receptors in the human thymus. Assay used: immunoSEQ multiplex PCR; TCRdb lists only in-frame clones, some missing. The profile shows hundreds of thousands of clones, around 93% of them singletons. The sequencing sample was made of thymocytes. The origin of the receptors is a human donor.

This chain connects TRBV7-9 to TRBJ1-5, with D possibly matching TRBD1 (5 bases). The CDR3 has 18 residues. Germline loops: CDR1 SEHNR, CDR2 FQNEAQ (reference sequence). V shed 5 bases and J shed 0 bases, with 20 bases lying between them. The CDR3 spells CASSTAPLTAHSNQPQHF. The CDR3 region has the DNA TGTGCCAGCAGCACAGCTCCTTTGACAGCCCATAGCAATCAGCCCCAGCATTTT.

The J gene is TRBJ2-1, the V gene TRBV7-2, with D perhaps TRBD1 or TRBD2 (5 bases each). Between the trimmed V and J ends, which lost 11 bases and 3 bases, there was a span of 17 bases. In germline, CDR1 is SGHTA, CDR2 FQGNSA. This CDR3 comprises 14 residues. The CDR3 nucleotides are TGTGCCTCTATGGGGGTGGGTAGCTACAATGAGCAGTTCTTC. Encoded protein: CASMGVGSYNEQFF.

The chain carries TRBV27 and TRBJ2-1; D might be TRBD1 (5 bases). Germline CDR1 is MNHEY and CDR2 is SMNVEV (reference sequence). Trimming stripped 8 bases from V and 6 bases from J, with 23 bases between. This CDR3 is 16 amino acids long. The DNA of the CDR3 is TGTGCCAGCCAAGGTCTCCCTCACAGGACGGGCAATGAGCAGTTCTTC. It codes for CASQGLPHRTGNEQFF.

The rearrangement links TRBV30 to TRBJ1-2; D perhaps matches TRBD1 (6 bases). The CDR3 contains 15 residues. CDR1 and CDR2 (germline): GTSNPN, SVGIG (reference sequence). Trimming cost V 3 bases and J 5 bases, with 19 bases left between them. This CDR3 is CAWRGGLRRPYGYTF. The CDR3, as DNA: TGTGCCTGGAGAGGGGGGTTGCGGCGGCCATATGGCTACACCTTC.

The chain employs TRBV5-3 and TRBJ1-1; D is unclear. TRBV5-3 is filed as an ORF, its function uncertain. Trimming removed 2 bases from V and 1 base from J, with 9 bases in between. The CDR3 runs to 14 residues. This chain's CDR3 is CARSFSRGNTEAFF. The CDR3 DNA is TGTGCCAGAAGCTTCAGTCGGGGGAACACTGAAGCTTTCTTT.

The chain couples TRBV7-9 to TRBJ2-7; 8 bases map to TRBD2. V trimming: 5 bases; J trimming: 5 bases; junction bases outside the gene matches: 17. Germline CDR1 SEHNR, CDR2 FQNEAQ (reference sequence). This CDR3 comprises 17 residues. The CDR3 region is CASSIIEAGAYWNEQYF. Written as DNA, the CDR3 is TGTGCCAGCAGCATAATCGAAGCGGGAGCTTATTGGAACGAGCAGTACTTC.

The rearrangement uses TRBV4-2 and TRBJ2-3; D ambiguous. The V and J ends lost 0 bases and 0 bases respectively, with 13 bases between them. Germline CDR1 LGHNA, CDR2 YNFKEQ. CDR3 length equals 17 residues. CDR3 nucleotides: TGTGCCAGCAGCCAAGAACTACGGGCCCCTAGCACAGATACGCAGTATTTT. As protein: CASSQELRAPSTDTQYF.

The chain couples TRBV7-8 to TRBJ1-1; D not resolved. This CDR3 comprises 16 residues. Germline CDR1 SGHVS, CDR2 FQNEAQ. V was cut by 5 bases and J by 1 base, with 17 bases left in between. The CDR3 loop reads CASSPAVPGSNTEAFF. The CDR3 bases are TGTGCCAGCAGCCCCGCCGTACCGGGTTCGAACACTGAAGCTTTCTTT.

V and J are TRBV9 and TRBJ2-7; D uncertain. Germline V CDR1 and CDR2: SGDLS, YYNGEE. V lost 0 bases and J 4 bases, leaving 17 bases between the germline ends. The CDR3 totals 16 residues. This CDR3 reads CASSVDKDCPVYEQYF. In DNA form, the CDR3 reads TGTGCCAGCAGCGTAGATAAAGATTGTCCCGTATACGAGCAGTACTTC.

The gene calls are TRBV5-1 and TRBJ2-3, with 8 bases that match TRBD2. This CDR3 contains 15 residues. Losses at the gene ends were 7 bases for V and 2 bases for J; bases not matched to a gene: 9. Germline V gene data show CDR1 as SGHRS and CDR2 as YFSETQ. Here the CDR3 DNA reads TGCGCCAGCTCCAACGCGGGGGGAGCCACAGATACGCAGTATTTT. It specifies CASSNAGGATDTQYF.

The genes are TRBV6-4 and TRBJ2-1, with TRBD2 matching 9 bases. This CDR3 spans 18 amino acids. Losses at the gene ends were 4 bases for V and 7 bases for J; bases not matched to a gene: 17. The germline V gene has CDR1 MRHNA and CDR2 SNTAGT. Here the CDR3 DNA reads TGTGCCAGCAGTGGTCAGCGGGAGGTCCTCCTCCCCTGGAATGAGCAGTTCTTC. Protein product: CASSGQREVLLPWNEQFF.

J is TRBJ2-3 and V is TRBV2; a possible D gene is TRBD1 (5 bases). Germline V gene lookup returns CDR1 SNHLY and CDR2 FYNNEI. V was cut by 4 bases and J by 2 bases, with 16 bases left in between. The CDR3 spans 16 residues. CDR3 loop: CASSGGAKHPTDTQYF. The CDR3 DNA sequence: TGTGCCAGCAGTGGGGGCGCTAAGCACCCCACAGATACGCAGTATTTT.

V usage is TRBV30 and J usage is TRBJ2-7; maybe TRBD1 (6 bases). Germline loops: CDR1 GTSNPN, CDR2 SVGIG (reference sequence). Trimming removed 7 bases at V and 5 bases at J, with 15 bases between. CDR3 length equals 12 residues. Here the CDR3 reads CALNGTNNEQYF. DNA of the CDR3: TGTGCCTTAAACGGGACAAATAACGAGCAGTACTTC.

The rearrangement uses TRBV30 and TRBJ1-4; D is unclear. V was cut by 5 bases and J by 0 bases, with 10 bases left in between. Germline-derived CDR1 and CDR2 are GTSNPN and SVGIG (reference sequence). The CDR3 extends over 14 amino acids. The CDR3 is CAWLGSSTNEKLFF. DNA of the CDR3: TGTGCCTGGCTCGGGAGTTCAACTAATGAAAAACTGTTTTTT.

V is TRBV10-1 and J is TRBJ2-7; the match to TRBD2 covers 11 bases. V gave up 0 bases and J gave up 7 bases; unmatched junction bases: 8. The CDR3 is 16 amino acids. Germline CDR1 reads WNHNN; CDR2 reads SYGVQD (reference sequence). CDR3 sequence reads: CASSESGGLAGGEQYF. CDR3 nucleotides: TGCGCCAGCAGTGAGTCGGGAGGCCTAGCGGGAGGTGAGCAGTACTTC.

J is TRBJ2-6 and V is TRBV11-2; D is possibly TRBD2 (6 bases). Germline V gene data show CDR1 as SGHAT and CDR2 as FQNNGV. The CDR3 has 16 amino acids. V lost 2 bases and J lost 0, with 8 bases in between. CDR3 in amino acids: CASSLRRGSGANVLTF. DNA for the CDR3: TGTGCCAGCAGCTTACGGCGGGGCTCTGGGGCCAACGTCCTGACTTTC.

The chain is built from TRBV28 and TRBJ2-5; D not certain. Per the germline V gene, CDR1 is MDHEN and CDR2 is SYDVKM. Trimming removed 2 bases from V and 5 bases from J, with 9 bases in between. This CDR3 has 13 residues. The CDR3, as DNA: TGTGCCAGCAGTTTAAGGTTGGGGGAGACCCAGTACTTC. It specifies CASSLRLGETQYF.

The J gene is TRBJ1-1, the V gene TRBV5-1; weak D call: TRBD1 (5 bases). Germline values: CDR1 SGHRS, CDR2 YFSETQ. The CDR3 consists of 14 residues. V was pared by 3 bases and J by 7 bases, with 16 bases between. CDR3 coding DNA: TGCGCCAGCAGCTCAGACCAGGGTGTCAGTGAAGCTTTCTTT. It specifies CASSSDQGVSEAFF.

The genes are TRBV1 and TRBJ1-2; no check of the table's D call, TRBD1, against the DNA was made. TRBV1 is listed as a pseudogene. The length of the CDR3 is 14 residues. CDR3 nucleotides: TGCACCAGCAGCCATTCAGGACAGAACTATGGCTACACCTTC. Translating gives CTSSHSGQNYGYTF.

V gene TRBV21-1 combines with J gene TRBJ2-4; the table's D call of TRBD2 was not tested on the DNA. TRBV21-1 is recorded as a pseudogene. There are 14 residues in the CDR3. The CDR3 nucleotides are TGTGCCAGCAGCAAGACTAGCGGAAAAAACATTCAGTACTTC. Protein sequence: CASSKTSGKNIQYF.

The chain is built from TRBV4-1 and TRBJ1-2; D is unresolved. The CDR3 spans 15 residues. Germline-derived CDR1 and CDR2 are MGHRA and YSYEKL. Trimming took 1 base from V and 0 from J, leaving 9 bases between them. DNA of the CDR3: TGCGCCAGCAGCCAAGGAGCCCTCGCTAACTATGGCTACACCTTC. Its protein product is CASSQGALANYGYTF.

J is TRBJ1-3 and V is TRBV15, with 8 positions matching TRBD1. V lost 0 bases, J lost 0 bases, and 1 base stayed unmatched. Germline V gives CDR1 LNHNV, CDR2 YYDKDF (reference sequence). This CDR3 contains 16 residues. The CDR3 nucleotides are TGTGCCACCAGCAGAGAGACAGGGGACTCTGGAAACACCATATATTTT. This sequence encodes CATSRETGDSGNTIYF. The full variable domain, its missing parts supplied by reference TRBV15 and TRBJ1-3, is DAMVIQNPRYQVTQFGKPVTLSCSQTLNHNVMYWYQQKSSQAPKLLFHYYDKDFNNEADTPDNFQSRRPNTSFCFLDIRSPGLGDTAMYLCATSRETGDSGNTIYFGEGSWLTVV.

The CDR3 here is CASSQDEERAYEQYF. CDR3 in DNA: TGCGCCAGCAGCCAAGATGAGGAGCGGGCCTACGAGCAGTACTTC. The chain uses TRBV4-3 and TRBJ2-7; tentatively, D is TRBD2 (6 bases). CDR3 length: 15 amino acids. From germline, CDR1 is LGHNA and CDR2 YSLEER. V was cut by 0 bases and J by 2 bases, with 11 bases left in between.

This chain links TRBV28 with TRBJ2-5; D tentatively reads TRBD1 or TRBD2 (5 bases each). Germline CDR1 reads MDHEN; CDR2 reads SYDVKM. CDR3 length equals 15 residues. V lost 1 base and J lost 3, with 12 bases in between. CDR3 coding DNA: TGTGCCAGCAGTTTATTGGGACCAAACGAAGAGACCCAGTACTTC. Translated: CASSLLGPNEETQYF. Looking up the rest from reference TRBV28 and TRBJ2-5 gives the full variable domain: DVKVTQSSRYLVKRTGEKVFLECVQDMDHENMFWYRQDPGLGLRLIYFSYDVKMKEKGDIPEGYSVSREKKERFSLILESASTNQTSMYLCASSLLGPNEETQYFGPGTRLLVL.

In nucleotides, the CDR3 is TGTGCCACCAGCAGAGAAGTGACAGGCCTTCTGGTCGGCTACACCTTC. Amino acid sequence: CATSREVTGLLVGYTF. This chain uses TRBV15 with TRBJ1-2; D is perhaps TRBD1 (6 bases). The germline V gene has CDR1 LNHNV and CDR2 YYDKDF (reference sequence). The V end lost 0 bases, the J end lost 8 bases, and 19 bases lay between the germline ends. CDR3 length: 16 residues.

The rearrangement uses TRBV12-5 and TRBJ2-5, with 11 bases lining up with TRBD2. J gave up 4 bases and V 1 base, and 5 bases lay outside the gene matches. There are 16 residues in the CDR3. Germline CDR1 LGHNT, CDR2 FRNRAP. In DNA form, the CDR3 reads TGTGCTAGTGGTTTGGGGCTAGCGGGAGGATCAGAGACCCAGTACTTC. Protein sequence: CASGLGLAGGSETQYF.

This CDR3 reads CASSLFGGTTDTQYF. DNA for the CDR3: TGTGCCAGCAGTTTATTCGGCGGGACCACAGATACGCAGTATTTT. The rearrangement links TRBV27 to TRBJ2-3; D is possibly TRBD2 (6 bases). With 1 base removed from V and 2 bases from J, the gap between germline ends came to 10 bases. CDR1 and CDR2 from the germline V gene are MNHEY and SMNVEV (reference sequence). The CDR3 extends over 15 amino acids.

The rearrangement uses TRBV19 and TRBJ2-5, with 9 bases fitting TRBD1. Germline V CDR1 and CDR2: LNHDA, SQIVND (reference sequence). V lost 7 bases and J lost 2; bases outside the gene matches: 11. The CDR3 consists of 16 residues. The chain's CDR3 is CASKDRGGPFQETQYF. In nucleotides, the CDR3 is TGTGCCAGTAAGGACAGGGGAGGACCGTTTCAAGAGACCCAGTACTTC.

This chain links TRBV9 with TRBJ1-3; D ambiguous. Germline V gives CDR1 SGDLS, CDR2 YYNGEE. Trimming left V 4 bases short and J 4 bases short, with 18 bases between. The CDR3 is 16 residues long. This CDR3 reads CASSPTASHLGNTIYF. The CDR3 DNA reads TGTGCCAGCAGCCCGACGGCCTCTCATCTCGGAAACACCATATATTTT.

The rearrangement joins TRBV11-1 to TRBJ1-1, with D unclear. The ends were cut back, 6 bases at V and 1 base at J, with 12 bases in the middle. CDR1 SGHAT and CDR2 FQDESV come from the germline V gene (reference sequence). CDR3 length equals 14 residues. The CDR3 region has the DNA TGTGCCAGCAGTCGGAGAGATCCGAACACTGAAGCTTTCTTT. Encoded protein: CASSRRDPNTEAFF.